This T cell receptor (beta chain) came from a study of vaccination effects on CD4 cells after COVID-19. Whole-study findings and limits: Healthy vaccinees' vaccine-induced clones included only 1 of 255 cross-reacting with common cold coronaviruses.

As to this clone: Its target is not known.

The data were produced by immunoSEQ multiplex PCR, yet TCRdb's version contains in-frame clones alone and is incomplete. The top ten hold 5.5% to 7.5% of the sample, which has fewer than 35,000 clones, roughly 80% seen once. The ViraFEST assay expanded antigen-specific CD4+ T cells with viral peptide pools before sequencing. Following culture for around 9 days, CD4+ T cells were isolated. Each participant received a vaccine that was either BNT162b2 or mRNA-1273, given as two doses. Among the vaccine recipients, none had a prior SARS-CoV-2 infection, and nucleocapsid antibodies were negative. Looked up from germline, CDR1 is SGHRS and CDR2 is YFSETQ. The CDR3 runs 16 residues. Unmatched junction bases numbered 6, after V lost 0 bases and J lost 6 bases.

The source was CD4+ T cells from PBMCs cultured with SARS-CoV-2 spike peptides, collected after COVID-19 vaccination. The sequence was obtained from a human donor who received a COVID-19 vaccine. Some clones in this sample may be carry-over from other donors' samples. The rearrangement uses TRBV5-1 and TRBJ2-5, with 12 bases identical to TRBD2. CDR3 protein: CASSLVLAGGLKTQYF. The CDR3 DNA reads TGCGCCAGCAGCTTGGTTCTAGCGGGGGGGCTGAAGACCCAGTACTTC.